The source of this T cell receptor (beta chain) is a study of T cell responses to AZD1222 COVID-19 vaccine. Sequencing was performed with immunoSEQ multiplex PCR; in TCRdb, only in-frame clones are kept and a portion is missing. The profile shows some 140,000 clones, approximately 80% of them singletons. The CDR3 is 13 residues long. The V gene's germline CDR1 is ENHRY and CDR2 SYGVKD. The V gene end was trimmed by 9 bases and the J gene end by 5 bases; junction bases not matched to a gene: 6. This TCR was sampled from an adult in good health. The chain has TRBV10-3 and TRBJ2-2; TRBD1 matches 7 bases. The sample was peripheral blood, taken on day 0 of AZD1222 vaccination. CDR3 coding DNA: TGTGCCATGACCGACAGGGAGACCGGGGAGCTGTTTTTT. Translated, it gives CAMTDRETGELFF.